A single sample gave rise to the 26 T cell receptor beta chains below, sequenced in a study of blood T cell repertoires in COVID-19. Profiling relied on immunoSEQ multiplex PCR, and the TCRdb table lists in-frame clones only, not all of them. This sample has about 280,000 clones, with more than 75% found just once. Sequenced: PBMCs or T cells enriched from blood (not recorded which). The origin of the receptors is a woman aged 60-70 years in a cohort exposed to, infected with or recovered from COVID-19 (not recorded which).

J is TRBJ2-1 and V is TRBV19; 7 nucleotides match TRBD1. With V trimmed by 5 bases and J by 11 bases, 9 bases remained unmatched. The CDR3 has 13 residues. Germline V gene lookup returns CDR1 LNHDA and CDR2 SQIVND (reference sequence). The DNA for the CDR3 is TGTGCCAGTAGTCGACAGGGATTGGGAAAGCAGTTCTTC. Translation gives CASSRQGLGKQFF.

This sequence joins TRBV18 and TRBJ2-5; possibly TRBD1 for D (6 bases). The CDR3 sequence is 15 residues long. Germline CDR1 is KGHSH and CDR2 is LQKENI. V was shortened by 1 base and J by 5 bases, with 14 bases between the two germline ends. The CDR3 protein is CASSPQREQGETQYF. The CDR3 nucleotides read TGTGCCAGCTCACCACAGAGAGAACAGGGCGAGACCCAGTACTTC.

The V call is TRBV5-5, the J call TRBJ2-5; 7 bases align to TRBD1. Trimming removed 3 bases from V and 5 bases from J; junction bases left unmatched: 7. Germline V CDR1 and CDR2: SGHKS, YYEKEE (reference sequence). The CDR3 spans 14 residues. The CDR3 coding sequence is TGTGCCAGCAGCTCAACAGGGACAGCGGAGACCCAGTACTTC. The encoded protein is CASSSTGTAETQYF.

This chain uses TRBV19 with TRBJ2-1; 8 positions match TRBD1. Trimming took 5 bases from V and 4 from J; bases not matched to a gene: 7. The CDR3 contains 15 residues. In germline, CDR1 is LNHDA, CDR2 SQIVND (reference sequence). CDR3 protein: CASSPRTGTYNEQFF. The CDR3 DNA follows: TGTGCCAGTAGTCCTAGGACAGGGACTTACAATGAGCAGTTCTTC.

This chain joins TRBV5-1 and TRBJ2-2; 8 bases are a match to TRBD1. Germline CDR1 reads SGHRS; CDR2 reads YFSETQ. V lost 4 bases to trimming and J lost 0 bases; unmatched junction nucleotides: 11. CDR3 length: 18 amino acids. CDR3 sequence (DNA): TGCGCCAGCAGCCCCTGGGCAGGGGGCACCGCGAACACCGGGGAGCTGTTTTTT. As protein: CASSPWAGGTANTGELFF.

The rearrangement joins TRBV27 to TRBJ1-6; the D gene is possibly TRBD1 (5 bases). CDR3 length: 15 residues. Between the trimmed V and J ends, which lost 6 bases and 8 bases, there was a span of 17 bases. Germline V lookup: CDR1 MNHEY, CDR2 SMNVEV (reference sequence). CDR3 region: CASSINRMIDSPLHF. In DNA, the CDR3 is TGTGCCAGCAGCATAAACAGGATGATAGATTCACCCCTCCACTTT.

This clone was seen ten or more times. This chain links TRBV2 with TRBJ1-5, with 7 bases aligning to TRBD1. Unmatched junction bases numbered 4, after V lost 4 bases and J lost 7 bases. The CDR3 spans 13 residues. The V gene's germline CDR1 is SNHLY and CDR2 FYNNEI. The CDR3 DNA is TGTGCCAGCAGTGTCCAAGGGGGCCAGCCCCAGCATTTT. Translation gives CASSVQGGQPQHF.

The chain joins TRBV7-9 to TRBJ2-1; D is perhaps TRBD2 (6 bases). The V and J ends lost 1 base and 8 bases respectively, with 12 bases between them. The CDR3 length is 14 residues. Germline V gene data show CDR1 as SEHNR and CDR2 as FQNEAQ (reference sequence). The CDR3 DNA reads TGTGCCAGCAGCTTAGGGTCCCGGGAGTATGAGCAGTTCTTC. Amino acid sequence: CASSLGSREYEQFF.

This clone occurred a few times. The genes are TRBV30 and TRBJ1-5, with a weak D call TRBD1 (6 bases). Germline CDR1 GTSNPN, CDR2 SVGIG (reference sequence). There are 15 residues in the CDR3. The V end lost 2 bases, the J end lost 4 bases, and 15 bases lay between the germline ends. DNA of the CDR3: TGTGCCTGGAGTAAACAACAGGGTATGAATCAGCCCCAGCATTTT. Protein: CAWSKQQGMNQPQHF.

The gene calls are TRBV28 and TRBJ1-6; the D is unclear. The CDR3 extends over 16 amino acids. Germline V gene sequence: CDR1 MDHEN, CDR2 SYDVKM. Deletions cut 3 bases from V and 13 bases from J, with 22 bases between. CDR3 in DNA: TGTGCCAGCAGTTTTAGTTCGAAGAGATCCCGGGGTCCCCTCCACTTT. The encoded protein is CASSFSSKRSRGPLHF.

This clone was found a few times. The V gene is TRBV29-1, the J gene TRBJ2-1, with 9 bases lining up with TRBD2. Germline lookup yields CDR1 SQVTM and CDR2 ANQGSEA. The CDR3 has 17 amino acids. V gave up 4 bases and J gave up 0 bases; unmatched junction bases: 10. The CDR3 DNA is TGCAGCGTTGGATACCTAGCGGGATTTAGCTCCTACAATGAGCAGTTCTTC. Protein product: CSVGYLAGFSSYNEQFF.

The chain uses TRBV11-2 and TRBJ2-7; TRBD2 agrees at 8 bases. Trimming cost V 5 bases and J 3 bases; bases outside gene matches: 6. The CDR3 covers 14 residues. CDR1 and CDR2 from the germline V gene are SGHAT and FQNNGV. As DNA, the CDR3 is TGTGCCAGCAGCCTGAGCGGGAGCGGCTACGAGCAGTACTTC. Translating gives CASSLSGSGYEQYF.

This CDR3 is CASSKGLAPYEQYF. The CDR3 DNA is TGCGCCAGCAGTAAGGGACTAGCGCCCTACGAGCAGTACTTC. The chain uses TRBV10-1 and TRBJ2-7, with 10 positions matching TRBD2. The CDR3 spans 14 residues. Per germline, CDR1 WNHNN and CDR2 SYGVQD (reference sequence). J was trimmed by 2 bases and V by 5 bases; bases with no gene match: 3.

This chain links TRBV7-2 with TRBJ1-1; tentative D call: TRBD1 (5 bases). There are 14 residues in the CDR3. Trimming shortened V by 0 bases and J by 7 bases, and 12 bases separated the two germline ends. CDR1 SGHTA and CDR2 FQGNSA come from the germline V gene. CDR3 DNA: TGTGCCAGCAGCTTAGCGCTAAGGGGCAATGAAGCTTTCTTT. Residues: CASSLALRGNEAFF.

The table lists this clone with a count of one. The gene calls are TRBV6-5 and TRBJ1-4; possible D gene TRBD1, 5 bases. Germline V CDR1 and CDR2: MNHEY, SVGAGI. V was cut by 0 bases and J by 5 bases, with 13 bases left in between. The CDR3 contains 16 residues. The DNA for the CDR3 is TGTGCCAGCAGTTACTCATCGGGGGAGAGGAATGAAAAACTGTTTTTT. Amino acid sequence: CASSYSSGERNEKLFF.

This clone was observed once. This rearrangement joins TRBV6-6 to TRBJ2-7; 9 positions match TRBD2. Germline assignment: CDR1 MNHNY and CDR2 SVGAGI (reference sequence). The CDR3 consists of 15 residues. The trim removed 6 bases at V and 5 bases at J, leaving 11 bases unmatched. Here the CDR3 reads CASRRTSVEYNEQYF. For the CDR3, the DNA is TGTGCCAGCAGACGGACTAGCGTGGAGTATAACGAGCAGTACTTC.

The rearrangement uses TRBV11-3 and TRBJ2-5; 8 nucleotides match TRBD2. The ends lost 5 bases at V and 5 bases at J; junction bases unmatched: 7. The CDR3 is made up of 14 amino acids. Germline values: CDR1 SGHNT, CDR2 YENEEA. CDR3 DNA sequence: TGTGCCAGCAGCCGCCTCGGGGGGGAGGAGACCCAGTACTTC. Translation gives CASSRLGGEETQYF.

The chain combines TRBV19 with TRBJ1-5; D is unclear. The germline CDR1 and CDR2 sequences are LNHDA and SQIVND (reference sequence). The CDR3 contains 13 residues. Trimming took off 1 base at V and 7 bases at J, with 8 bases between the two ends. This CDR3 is CASSIVTDQPQHF. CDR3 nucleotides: TGTGCCAGTAGTATAGTCACAGACCAGCCCCAGCATTTT.

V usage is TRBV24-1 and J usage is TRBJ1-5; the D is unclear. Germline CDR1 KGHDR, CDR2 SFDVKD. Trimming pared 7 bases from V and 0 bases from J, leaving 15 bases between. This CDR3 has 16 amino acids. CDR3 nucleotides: TGTGCCACCAGCGACCCCACAGACGGTAGCAATCAGCCCCAGCATTTT. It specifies CATSDPTDGSNQPQHF.

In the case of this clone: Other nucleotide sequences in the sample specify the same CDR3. The CDR3 loop is CASSATSGRTNEQFF. CDR3 sequence (DNA): TGTGCCAGCAGCGCGACTAGCGGGAGAACCAATGAGCAGTTCTTC. The rearrangement links TRBV9 to TRBJ2-1, with 12 bases that match TRBD2. J was trimmed by 6 bases and V by 3 bases; bases with no gene match: 4. CDR1 is SGDLS and CDR2 is YYNGEE in the germline V gene. The CDR3 runs to 15 residues.

The CDR3, as DNA: TGTGCCAGTAGTATAGACCCCCCCCGCAGGGGGAACTACGAGCAGTACTTC. This encodes CASSIDPPRRGNYEQYF. The chain recombines TRBV19 with TRBJ2-7; 7 nucleotides align to TRBD1. The V gene end was trimmed by 0 bases and the J gene end by 3 bases; junction bases not matched to a gene: 11. This CDR3 is built from 17 residues. Germline V lookup: CDR1 LNHDA, CDR2 SQIVND (reference sequence).

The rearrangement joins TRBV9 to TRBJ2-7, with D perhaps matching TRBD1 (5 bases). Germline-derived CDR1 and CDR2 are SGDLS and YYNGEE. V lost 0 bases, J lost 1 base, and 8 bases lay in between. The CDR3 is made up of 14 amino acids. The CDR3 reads CASSVEDTSYEQYF. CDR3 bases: TGTGCCAGCAGCGTAGAGGACACTTCCTACGAGCAGTACTTC.

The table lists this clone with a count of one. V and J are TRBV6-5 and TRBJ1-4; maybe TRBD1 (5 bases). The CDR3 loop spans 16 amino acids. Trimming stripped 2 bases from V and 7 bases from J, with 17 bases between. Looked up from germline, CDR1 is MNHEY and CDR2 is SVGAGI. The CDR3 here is CASSYGRAPRGEKLFF. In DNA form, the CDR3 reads TGTGCCAGCAGTTACGGCCGGGCCCCAAGGGGTGAAAAACTGTTTTTT.

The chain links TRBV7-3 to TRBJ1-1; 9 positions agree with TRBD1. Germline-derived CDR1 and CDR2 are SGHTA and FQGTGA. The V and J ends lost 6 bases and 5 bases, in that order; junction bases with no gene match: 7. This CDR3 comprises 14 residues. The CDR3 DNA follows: TGTGCCAGCAGATCCGGACAGGGGACGACTGAAGCTTTCTTT. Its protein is CASRSGQGTTEAFF.

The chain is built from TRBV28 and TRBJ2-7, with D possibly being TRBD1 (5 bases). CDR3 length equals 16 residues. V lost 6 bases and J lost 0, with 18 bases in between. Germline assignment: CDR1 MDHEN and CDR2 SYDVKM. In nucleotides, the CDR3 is TGTGCCAGCAGCCGCCCCAAGGGGAAGAGCTCCTACGAGCAGTACTTC. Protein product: CASSRPKGKSSYEQYF.

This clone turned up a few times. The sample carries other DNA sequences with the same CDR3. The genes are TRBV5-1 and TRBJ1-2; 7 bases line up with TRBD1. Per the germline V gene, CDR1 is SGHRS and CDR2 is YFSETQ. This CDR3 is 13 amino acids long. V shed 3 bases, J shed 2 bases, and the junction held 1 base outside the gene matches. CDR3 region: CASSSTGNYGYTF. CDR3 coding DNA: TGCGCCAGCAGCTCGACAGGGAACTATGGCTACACCTTC.